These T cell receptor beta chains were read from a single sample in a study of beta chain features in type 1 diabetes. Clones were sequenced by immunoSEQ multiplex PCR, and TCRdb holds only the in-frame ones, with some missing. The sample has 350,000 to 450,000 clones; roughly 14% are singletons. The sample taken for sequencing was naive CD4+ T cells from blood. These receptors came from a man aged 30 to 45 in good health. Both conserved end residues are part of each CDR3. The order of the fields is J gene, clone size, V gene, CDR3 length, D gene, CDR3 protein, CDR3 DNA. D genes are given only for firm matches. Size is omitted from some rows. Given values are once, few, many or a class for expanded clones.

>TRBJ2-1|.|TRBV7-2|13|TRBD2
CASSIRSGDYQFF
TGTGCCAGCAGCATTCGTAGCGGGGACTACCAGTTCTTC
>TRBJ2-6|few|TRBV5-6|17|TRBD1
CASHPGGPSSGANVLTF
TGTGCCAGCCACCCAGGGGGCCCAAGCTCTGGGGCCAACGTCCTGACTTTC
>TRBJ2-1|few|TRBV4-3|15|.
CASSQGTRQDNEQFF
TGCGCCAGCAGCCAAGGGACCCGACAAGACAATGAGCAGTTCTTC
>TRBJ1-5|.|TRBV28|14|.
CASSWGYSNQPQHF
TGTGCCAGCAGTTGGGGTTATAGCAATCAGCCCCAGCATTTT
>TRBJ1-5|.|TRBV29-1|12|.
CSVARAGQPQHF
TGCAGCGTTGCCAGGGCCGGCCAGCCCCAGCATTTT
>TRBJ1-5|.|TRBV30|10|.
CAWSDQPQHF
TGTGCCTGGAGTGATCAGCCCCAGCATTTT
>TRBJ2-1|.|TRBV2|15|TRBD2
CASRAGGGRDNEQFF
TGTGCCAGCAGGGCCGGTGGCGGGAGGGACAATGAGCAGTTCTTC
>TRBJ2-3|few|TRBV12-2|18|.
CASRFTPTMGASTDTQYF
TGTGCAAGTCGCTTTACTCCTACTATGGGAGCTAGCACAGATACGCAGTATTTT
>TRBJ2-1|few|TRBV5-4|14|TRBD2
CASSSLAAYNEQFF
TGTGCCAGCAGCTCACTAGCGGCTTACAATGAGCAGTTCTTC
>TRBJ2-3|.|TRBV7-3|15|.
CASSFRLQGQDTQYF
TGTGCCAGCAGCTTTAGACTCCAAGGGCAGGATACGCAGTATTTT
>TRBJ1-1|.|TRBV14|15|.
CASSRDYTSSAEAFF
TGTGCCAGCAGCCGGGATTACACGAGTTCCGCTGAAGCTTTCTTT
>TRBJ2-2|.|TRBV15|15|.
CATSRPTQKGGELFF
TGTGCCACCAGCAGACCCACCCAAAAGGGCGGGGAGCTGTTTTTT
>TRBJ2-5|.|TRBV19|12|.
CASSQGWETQYF
TGTGCCAGTAGTCAGGGGTGGGAGACCCAGTACTTC
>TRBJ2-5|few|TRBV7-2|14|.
CASSTGQPGETQYF
TGTGCCAGCAGTACTGGACAGCCGGGGGAGACCCAGTACTTC
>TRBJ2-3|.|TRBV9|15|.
CASSARGRPTDTQYF
TGTGCCAGCAGCGCCCGAGGACGCCCGACAGATACGCAGTATTTT
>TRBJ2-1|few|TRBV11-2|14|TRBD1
CASSSTGRHNEQFF
TGTGCCAGCAGCTCGACAGGGCGCCACAATGAGCAGTTCTTC
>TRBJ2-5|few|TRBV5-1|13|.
CASSYRGQETQYF
TGCGCCAGCAGCTATAGGGGCCAAGAGACCCAGTACTTC
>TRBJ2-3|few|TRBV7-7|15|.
CASSLQGLITDTQYF
TGTGCCAGCAGCTTACAGGGGCTCATTACAGATACGCAGTATTTT
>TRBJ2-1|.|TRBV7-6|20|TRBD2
CASSGSWTVLAGGHYNEQFF
TGTGCCAGCAGCGGATCATGGACAGTACTAGCGGGGGGGCATTACAATGAGCAGTTCTTC
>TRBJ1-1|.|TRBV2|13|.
CASRQVVASEAFF
TGTGCCAGCAGGCAGGTCGTTGCCTCTGAAGCTTTCTTT
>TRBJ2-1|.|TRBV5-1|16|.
CASSLAYDRYYNEQFF
TGCGCCAGCAGCTTGGCCTATGACAGATATTACAATGAGCAGTTCTTC
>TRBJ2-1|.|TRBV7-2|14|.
CASSLVKGVDEQFF
TGTGCCAGCAGCTTAGTAAAGGGTGTGGATGAGCAGTTCTTC
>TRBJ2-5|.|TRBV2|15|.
CASSPSLYGIETQYF
TGTGCCAGCAGTCCTAGCCTCTACGGGATTGAGACCCAGTACTTC
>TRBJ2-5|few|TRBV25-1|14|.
CASSEQVGKETQYF
TGTGCCAGCAGTGAACAAGTTGGGAAAGAGACCCAGTACTTC
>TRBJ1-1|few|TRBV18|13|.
CASSRLLNTEAFF
TGTGCCAGCTCACGGCTTTTGAACACTGAAGCTTTCTTT
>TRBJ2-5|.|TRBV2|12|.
CASKVNGETQYF
TGTGCCAGCAAGGTCAACGGGGAGACCCAGTACTTC
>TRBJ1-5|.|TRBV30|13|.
CAWSGDRSQPQHF
TGTGCCTGGAGTGGAGACCGTTCTCAGCCCCAGCATTTT
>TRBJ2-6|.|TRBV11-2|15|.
CASSLEKAGANVLTF
TGTGCCAGCAGCTTAGAGAAGGCAGGGGCCAACGTCCTGACTTTC
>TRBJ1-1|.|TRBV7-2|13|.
CASSLTRNTEAFF
TGTGCCAGCAGCTTAACCCGAAACACTGAAGCTTTCTTT
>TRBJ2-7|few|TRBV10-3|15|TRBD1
CAISESGTGVYEQYF
TGTGCCATCAGTGAGTCGGGGACAGGGGTCTACGAGCAGTACTTC
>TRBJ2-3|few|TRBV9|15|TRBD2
CASSVMSGGLDTQYF
TGTGCCAGCAGCGTAATGAGCGGGGGGCTGGATACGCAGTATTTT
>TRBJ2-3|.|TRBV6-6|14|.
CASSYISGQDTQYF
TGTGCCAGCAGTTACATCAGCGGACAAGATACGCAGTATTTT
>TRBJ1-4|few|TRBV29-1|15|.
CSVSPTSGVNEKLFF
TGCAGCGTTTCTCCGACCTCAGGGGTGAATGAAAAACTGTTTTTT
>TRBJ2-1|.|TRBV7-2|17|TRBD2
CASSAERWRGKYNEQFF
TGTGCCAGCAGCGCCGAGCGGTGGCGGGGGAAGTACAATGAGCAGTTCTTC
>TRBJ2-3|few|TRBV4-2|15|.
CASSQPELASDTQYF
TGTGCCAGCAGCCAACCGGAGCTAGCGTCAGATACGCAGTATTTT
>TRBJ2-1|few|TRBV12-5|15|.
CASGLVGSPANEQFF
TGTGCTAGTGGTTTGGTGGGCAGTCCCGCCAATGAGCAGTTCTTC
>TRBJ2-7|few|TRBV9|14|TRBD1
CASSVTGGPYEQYF
TGTGCCAGCAGCGTCACAGGGGGACCCTACGAGCAGTACTTC
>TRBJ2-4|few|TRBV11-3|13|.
CASSPDVINIQYF
TGTGCCAGCAGTCCAGACGTTATTAACATTCAGTACTTC
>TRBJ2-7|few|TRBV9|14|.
CASSVGQDSYEQYF
TGTGCCAGCAGCGTAGGCCAAGACTCCTACGAGCAGTACTTC
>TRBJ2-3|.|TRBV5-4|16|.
CASSLNRGANTDTQYF
TGTGCCAGCAGCTTGAATCGGGGGGCGAACACAGATACGCAGTATTTT
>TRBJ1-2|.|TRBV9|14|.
CASSSNQGLYGYTF
TGTGCCAGCAGCTCGAATCAGGGGCTTTATGGCTACACCTTC
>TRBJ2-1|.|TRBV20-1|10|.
CSASVGRQFF
TGCAGTGCTAGTGTCGGCAGACAGTTCTTC
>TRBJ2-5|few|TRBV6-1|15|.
CASKPPGALQETQYF
TGTGCCAGCAAACCACCCGGGGCCCTACAAGAGACCCAGTACTTC